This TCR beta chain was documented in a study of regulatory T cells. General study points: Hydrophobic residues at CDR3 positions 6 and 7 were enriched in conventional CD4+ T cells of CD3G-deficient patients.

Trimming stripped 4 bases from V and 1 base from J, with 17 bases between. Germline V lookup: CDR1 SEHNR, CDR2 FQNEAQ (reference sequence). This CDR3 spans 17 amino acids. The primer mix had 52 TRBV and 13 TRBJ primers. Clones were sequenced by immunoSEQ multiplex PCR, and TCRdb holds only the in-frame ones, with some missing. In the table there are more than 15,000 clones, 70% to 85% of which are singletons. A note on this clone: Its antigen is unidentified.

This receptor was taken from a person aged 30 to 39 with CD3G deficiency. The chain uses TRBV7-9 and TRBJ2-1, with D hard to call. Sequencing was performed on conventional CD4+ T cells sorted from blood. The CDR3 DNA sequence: TGTGCCAGCAGCTCCTGGGCCCCTAGAAGGTCCTACAATGAGCAGTTCTTC. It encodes CASSSWAPRRSYNEQFF.